Reported below is one TCR beta chain. No antigen is known for it. Within one base of it there is no much larger clone, and no base qualities were kept. This entry comes from a study of vaccination and CD4 T cells after COVID-19 (dated by TCRdb to between 2021 and 2022). Study-level background: Convalescent patients had a positive SARS-CoV-2 result on nasal swab PCR, and of these patients, several had mild disease and one had severe disease. As controls, cultures received a CEFX viral epitope pool (the positive control), an HIV-1 Nef peptide pool (the negative control), or no peptide at all. The time from the second vaccine dose to post-vaccine blood sampling had a median of roughly 77 days and ranged from about 13 to 250 days. Culture stimuli were overlapping spike peptide pools from SARS-CoV-2 and from the common cold coronaviruses HCoV-NL63, HCoV-OC43 and HCoV-229E. Participants got two doses of the Pfizer-BioNTech BNT162b2 vaccine (n=8) or two doses of the Moderna mRNA-1273 vaccine (n=2). The convalescent cohort comprised six males and four females, including two Hispanic individuals, seven Caucasians, two Asians and one multiracial person. In 10 COVID-19 convalescent patients and a few infection-naive healthy vaccine recipients, researchers compared the spike-specific CD4+ TCR repertoire from before mRNA vaccination with the repertoire from after. Post-COVID blood samples from convalescent patients were collected a median of around 110 days after diagnosis, with a range of roughly 35 to 180 days.

Cut back by 1 base and 4 bases, the V and J ends lie 13 bases apart. From a lookup of the germline V gene (reference sequence), CDR1 and CDR2 are SEHNR and FQNEAQ. The CDR3 runs 15 amino acids, cysteine and phenylalanine included. Only the CDR3 DNA is retained, 45 bases long and in frame from the first base. The paper's findings and limits, for the study overall: The number of convalescent patients in the study was relatively small, and the study did not examine early timepoints following natural infection. Of the vaccine-specific clones found in convalescent patients, nearly all (304 of 307) were mono-reactive for SARS-CoV-2 spike instead of being cross-reactive with common cold coronaviruses. In convalescent patients, a median approximately 90% of post-vaccine SARS-CoV-2-reactive clones were detected only after vaccination, suggesting vaccine-specific priming. Although the median number of SARS-CoV-2-reactive clonotypes went up from 20 to 25 after infection to 38 after vaccination, the increase was not significant.

The library was produced with PCR. DNA from cultured CD4+ T cells was subjected to TCR sequencing with the Oncomine TCR Beta short-read assay at the Johns Hopkins FTIC core. The QIAamp micro DNA kit was used to extract genomic DNA from the cultured CD4+ T cells. Oncomine TCR Beta libraries made from cultured CD4+ T cells were pooled using unique dual indexes and sequenced on an Illumina iSeq 100. Under the source paper's analysis protocol: Non-productive sequences were removed, and CDR3s that did not start with C, did not end with F or W, or were shorter than 7 amino acids were discarded. The MANAFEST web application identified antigen-specific clonotypes by comparing peptide-stimulated wells against reference wells and other culture wells. For a clone to be called positive, the clone needed an FDR below 0.05, an odds ratio above 5, and a productive frequency above 0.1% in at least two of three replicate wells. Clonotypes that were significantly expanded in both SARS-CoV-2 spike wells and at least one common cold coronavirus spike condition were defined as cross-reactive. Using R version 3.6.1, CDR3 homology was evaluated through Levenshtein distances (stringdist) along with unrooted phylogenetic trees (ape). TCRdb ran its own pipeline on the public reads, namely fastp trimming at Q25 and MiXCR clone calling, and kept in-frame beta chains. Entries that share a CDR3 protein sequence are merged under the most common genes and DNA. The V and J calls reflect TCRdb's pipeline rather than the authors' work. The table for this sample lists under 9,500 distinct CDR3 sequences; around 60% of them were counted only once. Together, the top ten hold approximately 30% of the sample.

Sample treatment or condition, as interpreted from the label and publication: roughly 11-day PBMC culture with coronavirus spike peptide pools or control peptides (ViraFEST assay). The ViraFEST assay, used in the study, expanded antigen-specific T cells with peptide pools and then identified the expanded clonotypes through TCR sequencing. The positive SARS-CoV-2 PCR tests of the convalescent patients were dated from March to December 2020, before the Alpha, Beta and Delta variants emerged in the United States. About 1.8 million PBMCs per well were cultured in IMDM with roughly 5.5% human AB serum and approximately 9.1 IU/ml IL-2, plus 10 ug/ml peptide pools. On days 3 and 7, half of the culture medium was replaced with fresh IL-2-containing medium. Once the cells had been in culture for roughly 10 days, the EasySep CD4+ T cell isolation kit was used to isolate CD4+ T cells by negative selection. Ficoll-Paque Plus gradient centrifugation was used to isolate PBMCs from whole blood, and the isolated PBMCs were then either used fresh or cryopreserved at -140C. Each culture condition was generally run in triplicate wells.

The rearrangement combines TRBV7-9 with TRBJ2-5, and the D gene may be TRBD2, 5 bases matching. Source material: CD4+ T cells from blood, cultured in vitro. The clonotype was recovered from a human donor who had recovered from COVID-19. The nucleotide sequence is TGTGCCAGCAGCTTAGGGACTGTTCGTTCAGAGACCCAGTACTTC. Its amino acids are CASSLGTVRSETQYF.